Listed here are 16 T cell receptor beta chains from one sample, sequenced in a study of T cells after posttransplantation cyclophosphamide. Sequenced by immunoSEQ multiplex PCR; TCRdb stores in-frame clones only, minus some. Seen here are under 25,000 clones, under 80% observed once, and the top ten hold less than 35%. A marrow graft followed busulfan-fludarabine conditioning, with cyclophosphamide on days +3 and +4. The material sequenced was PBMCs, taken after an allogeneic stem cell transplant with post-transplant cyclophosphamide. These receptors all stem from a young adult male patient who received an allogeneic stem cell transplant from a related donor, was CMV-positive, and had acute GVHD only. T cells may partly derive from the graft donor.

This clone was seen many times. This chain connects TRBV28 to TRBJ1-1, with 8 bases aligning to TRBD1. J was trimmed by 1 base and V by 5 bases; bases with no gene match: 3. Germline V gene data show CDR1 as MDHEN and CDR2 as SYDVKM. CDR3 length: 14 amino acids. This CDR3 reads CASSDRGSNTEAFF. Here the CDR3 DNA reads TGTGCCAGCAGTGACAGGGGATCGAACACTGAAGCTTTCTTT. Together with reference TRBV28 and TRBJ1-1, the CDR3 gives the full variable domain: DVKVTQSSRYLVKRTGEKVFLECVQDMDHENMFWYRQDPGLGLRLIYFSYDVKMKEKGDIPEGYSVSREKKERFSLILESASTNQTSMYLCASSDRGSNTEAFFGQGTRLTVV.

The table lists this clone with a count of one. The chain employs TRBV29-1 and TRBJ1-4; 10 nucleotides align to TRBD1. CDR3 size: 15 residues. In germline, CDR1 is SQVTM, CDR2 ANQGSEA. With V trimmed by 6 bases and J by 3 bases, 7 bases remained unmatched. CDR3 DNA sequence: TGCAGCGTCGTCGGGACAGGGGAGTCTAATGAAAAACTGTTTTTT. Residues: CSVVGTGESNEKLFF.

The chain couples TRBV5-1 to TRBJ2-3; TRBD2 aligns across 7 bases. V dropped 4 bases and J dropped 2; count of bases not matched to a gene: 7. CDR1 and CDR2 from the germline V gene are SGHRS and YFSETQ. The CDR3 has 15 residues. CDR3 sequence reads: CASSLSLAATDTQYF. Here the CDR3 DNA reads TGCGCCAGCAGCCTCTCTCTAGCGGCCACAGATACGCAGTATTTT.

V and J are TRBV4-3 and TRBJ1-1, with 7 bases that match TRBD1. The junction had 0 bases not matched to a gene; V was cut back by 4 bases and J by 1 base. The CDR3 consists of 13 residues. Germline V gives CDR1 LGHNA, CDR2 YSLEER. CDR3 sequence reads: CASSRQGNTEAFF. In DNA form, the CDR3 reads TGCGCCAGCAGCCGACAGGGGAACACTGAAGCTTTCTTT.

This clone showed up just once. The chain recombines TRBV4-3 with TRBJ1-2; D gene unclear. Trimming removed 2 bases at V and 1 base at J, with 8 bases between. CDR1 is LGHNA, CDR2 YSLEER, per germline. This CDR3 contains 14 residues. CDR3: CASSQHILNYGYTF. The CDR3 DNA follows: TGCGCCAGCAGCCAACACATCCTTAACTATGGCTACACCTTC.

V and J are TRBV7-2 and TRBJ1-4; tentatively, D is TRBD1 (6 bases). V was clipped by 5 bases and J by 4 bases, with 11 bases between them. The CDR3 extends over 14 amino acids. Germline CDR1 is SGHTA and CDR2 is FQGNSA. The CDR3: CASSATGLNEKLFF. CDR3 nucleotide sequence: TGTGCCAGCAGCGCGACAGGACTTAATGAAAAACTGTTTTTT. Full variable domain (remainder filled in from reference TRBV7-2 and TRBJ1-4): GAGVSQSPSNKVTEKGKDVELRCDPISGHTALYWYRQSLGQGLEFLIYFQGNSAPDKSGLPSDRFSAERTGGSVSTLTIQRTQQEDSAVYLCASSATGLNEKLFFGSGTQLSVL.

The chain couples TRBV19 to TRBJ1-2; D unresolved. The CDR3 has 15 amino acids. V was shortened by 7 bases and J by 4 bases, with 19 bases between the two germline ends. Germline CDR1 LNHDA, CDR2 SQIVND (reference sequence). The CDR3 DNA reads TGTGCCAGTATATCCTCCGGAGAGCTAGGCTATGGCTACACCTTC. Translated: CASISSGELGYGYTF. Based on the CDR3 plus reference TRBV19 and TRBJ1-2, the full variable domain is DGGITQSPKYLFRKEGQNVTLSCEQNLNHDAMYWYRQDPGQGLRLIYYSQIVNDFQKGDIAEGYSVSREKKESFPLTVTSAQKNPTAFYLCASISSGELGYGYTFGSGTRLTVV.

The rearrangement joins TRBV28 to TRBJ1-6, with D possibly being TRBD1 (5 bases). Trimming took off 7 bases at V and 7 bases at J, with 20 bases between the two ends. Germline loops: CDR1 MDHEN, CDR2 SYDVKM. The CDR3 runs to 16 residues. Here the CDR3 reads CASIPSLGPGNSPLHF. The CDR3 coding sequence is TGTGCCAGCATCCCCTCTTTGGGGCCCGGGAATTCACCCCTCCACTTT.

V usage is TRBV28 and J usage is TRBJ2-7; D uncertain. The length of the CDR3 is 12 residues. Germline CDR1 reads MDHEN; CDR2 reads SYDVKM. Trimming stripped 2 bases from V and 4 bases from J, with 6 bases between. Here the CDR3 reads CASSLSRYEQYF. The CDR3 region has the DNA TGTGCCAGCAGTTTAAGCCGGTACGAGCAGTACTTC. The full variable domain, its missing parts supplied by reference TRBV28 and TRBJ2-7, is DVKVTQSSRYLVKRTGEKVFLECVQDMDHENMFWYRQDPGLGLRLIYFSYDVKMKEKGDIPEGYSVSREKKERFSLILESASTNQTSMYLCASSLSRYEQYFGPGTRLTVT.

This clone was detected only a few times. The V and J genes are TRBV5-5 and TRBJ2-1; D is perhaps TRBD2 (6 bases). Per germline, CDR1 SGHKS and CDR2 YYEKEE (reference sequence). V shed 4 bases and J shed 13 bases, with 18 bases lying between them. The CDR3 is 13 residues long. CDR3 amino acids: CASSALGTPPQFF. As DNA, the CDR3 is TGTGCCAGCAGCGCCCTTGGGACTCCCCCCCAGTTCTTC.

This chain uses TRBV11-2 with TRBJ2-7; no definite D call. The germline CDR1 and CDR2 sequences are SGHAT and FQNNGV. The germline V and J ends were trimmed by 1 base and 2 bases, with 3 bases remaining between them. The CDR3 consists of 12 residues. CDR3 in DNA: TGTGCCAGCAGCTTAGCAGCCTACGAGCAGTACTTC. It specifies CASSLAAYEQYF.

The genes are TRBV30 and TRBJ1-1; perhaps TRBD1 as D (5 bases). Germline loops: CDR1 GTSNPN, CDR2 SVGIG (reference sequence). The CDR3 is 12 amino acids. Trimming stripped 2 bases from V and 4 bases from J, with 8 bases between. CDR3 amino acids: CAWSLGGTEAFF. As DNA, the CDR3 is TGTGCCTGGAGTTTGGGGGGCACTGAAGCTTTCTTT.

The V and J genes are TRBV6-5 and TRBJ2-2; TRBD2 might be the D (5 bases). V was trimmed by 6 bases and J by 1 base, leaving 12 bases between them. The germline V gene has CDR1 MNHEY and CDR2 SVGAGI. This CDR3 is built from 15 residues. This chain's CDR3 is CASRTRVWNTGELFF. CDR3 coding DNA: TGTGCCAGCAGGACGCGGGTGTGGAACACCGGGGAGCTGTTTTTT.

This sequence joins TRBV9 and TRBJ2-3, with 11 bases that match TRBD2. The CDR3 extends over 19 amino acids. Germline V lookup: CDR1 SGDLS, CDR2 YYNGEE. V was pared by 4 bases and J by 0 bases, with 13 bases of the junction left unmatched. CDR3: CASSKRATSGTVSTDTQYF. CDR3 in DNA: TGTGCCAGCAGCAAAAGGGCGACTAGCGGGACCGTTAGCACAGATACGCAGTATTTT.

V gene TRBV7-8 combines with J gene TRBJ2-6, with D maybe TRBD1 (5 bases). CDR1 is SGHVS, CDR2 FQNEAQ, per germline. The CDR3 covers 19 residues. Trimming took 5 bases from V and 0 from J, leaving 20 bases between them. This chain's CDR3 is CASSPRGAQLFSGANVLTF. Here the CDR3 DNA reads TGTGCCAGCAGCCCTAGGGGTGCTCAATTATTCTCTGGGGCCAACGTCCTGACTTTC.

The V gene is TRBV19, the J gene TRBJ1-1; 10 nucleotides agree with TRBD1. This CDR3 has 13 amino acids. V dropped 7 bases and J dropped 3; count of bases not matched to a gene: 2. Germline CDR1 LNHDA, CDR2 SQIVND (reference sequence). Here the CDR3 DNA reads TGTGCCAGTATGGGGACAGGGGACACTGAAGCTTTCTTT. This gives the protein CASMGTGDTEAFF.